This TCR beta chain was observed in a study of shared clonotypes between healthy human individuals (TCRdb year 2020). With respect to the entire study: The cohort comprised a couple of women and a few men aged 18 to 49 years. For each donor, three plates each were used for CD4 naive and CD4 memory, two plates were used for CD8 naive, and one plate was used for CD8 memory. Blood TCR repertoires of a handful of healthy adults were deeply sequenced to estimate repertoire size and the extent of clonotype sharing between individuals. Libraries were prepared and TCR repertoires were sequenced by different laboratories using diverse techniques, in order to increase sequencing depth and limit assay-specific biases. Leukapheresis yielded between about 0.8 and 9.5 billion PBMCs per donor. Overall results and qualifications from the work: Compared with non-shared clonotypes, the clonotypes found in all four sorted-subset donors had higher generation probabilities. Sampling was restricted to blood, and TCR repertoires in tissues likely differ from the TCR repertoires found in blood. Because the study included only a small number of donors, the genetic and exposure-history diversity represented was limited. Larger estimated clonotype richness was generally found for naive subsets than for memory subsets. Based on pairwise subsampling, the degree of clonotype sharing among donors was expected to be affected by sequencing depth. Across a handful of donors, approximately 4.6% of naive CD4, roughly 3.4% of naive CD8, approximately 2.5% of memory CD4, and roughly 0.4% of memory CD8 clonotypes were shared. Incomplete sequencing was indicated by rarefaction of sorted-subset datasets, despite the large sequencing depth.

The donors were healthy, HIV-negative adults who had no recently reported acute infections or vaccinations. All donors were Caucasian adults living in Nashville, Tennessee, USA. CD4+ T cells were enriched through magnetic negative selection, after which naive cells were positively selected on CD45RA and the remaining negative fraction served as the memory subset. After blood collection by leukapheresis, PBMCs were isolated using Ficoll-Histopaque density gradient centrifugation and then cryopreserved in the vapor phase of liquid nitrogen. Analytical flow cytometry was used to check the purity and quantity of every magnetically sorted T cell population. Genomic DNA was isolated from each sorted fraction and quantified by UV absorbance on a Nanodrop 2000c. This clone was detected only a few times. Its specific antigen is unknown. No qualities accompany the bases; no much larger clone lies one base away.

Using the deep immunoSEQ assay, TCR CDR3 regions were amplified from genomic DNA by multiplex PCR. Genomic DNA extracted from each cell subset was distributed evenly over all wells of several immunoSEQ 96-well plates, and each plate served as one replicate. For sorted subsets, each replicate PCR was loaded with about 200 ng genomic DNA, equivalent to 25,000 to 30,000 T cell genomes. The purified libraries were quantified using a Qubit 3.0 fluorometer, sized with a Bioanalyzer 2100, and then quantified again using the KAPA Library Quantification kit. Every immunoSEQ 96-well plate was sequenced on a dedicated single-read 150-cycle Illumina NextSeq 550 flow cell. The original pipeline was this. Because only junctional sequences without quality scores were contained in the immunoSEQ output, filtering matching that applied to full-length reads could not be performed. To assign V/J genes and CDR3, sequences were annotated against IMGT germline references using PyIR, a Python wrapper for IgBLAST v1.9. Reads were removed for weak V/J assignments (E-value above 1e-6), missing CDR3, stop codons, out-of-frame junctions, or ambiguous translated residues. V3J clonotypes were defined as sequences sharing the same inferred V gene, J gene, and CDR3 amino acid sequence. The percentage overlap between two repertoires was calculated by dividing the number of shared unique clonotypes by the size of the smaller repertoire. Three approaches were used to assess repertoire richness: RTK rarefaction, the Chao1 estimator, and Recon v2.1 estimates of unobserved clonotypes. Generation probabilities for all TCRbeta clonotypes obtained by the gDNA method from four donors were computed using OLGA. Drawn from immuneACCESS, this table holds only the in-frame rearrangements with V and J called that TCRdb kept. Clones are partly lost; checked studies trace under half to an unresolved V gene and leave the rest unexplained. D and trimming come from the DNA, and the V and J calls and clone size come from that table. Across this sample there are about 2.4 million clones, with approximately 90% seen only once. The ten largest account for around 0.14% of the sample.

V drops 4 bases and J drops 9 bases, leaving 19 bases in between. The germline V gene (reference sequence) gives CDR1 as SEHNR and CDR2 as FQNEAQ. Its CDR3 holds 16 amino acids, cysteine through phenylalanine. Just the 48-base CDR3 DNA is kept, in frame starting at base 1. The sequenced sample was naive CD4+ T cells sorted from blood. The cell subset or site tag for this specimen amounts to: CD45RA+ positively selected. This receptor was taken from a man aged 18 to 29 in good health. The chain employs TRBV7-9 and TRBJ1-6, with a tentative D gene TRBD1 over 5 matching bases. The CDR3 loop reads CASSYARTTVSSPLHF. The nucleotide sequence is given as TGTGCCAGCAGCTACGCCCGGACAACCGTTAGTTCACCCCTCCACTTT.